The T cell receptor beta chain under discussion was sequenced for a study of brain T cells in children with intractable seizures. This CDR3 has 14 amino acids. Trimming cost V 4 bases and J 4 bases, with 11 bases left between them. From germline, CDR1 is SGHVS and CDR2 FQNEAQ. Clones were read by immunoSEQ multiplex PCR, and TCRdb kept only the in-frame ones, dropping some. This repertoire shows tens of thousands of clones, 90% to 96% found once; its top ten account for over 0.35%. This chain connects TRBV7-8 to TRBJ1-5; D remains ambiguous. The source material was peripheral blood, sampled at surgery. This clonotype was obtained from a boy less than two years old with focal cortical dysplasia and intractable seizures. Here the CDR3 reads CASSSKGENQPQHF. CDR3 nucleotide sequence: TGTGCCAGCAGCTCCAAGGGTGAAAATCAGCCCCAGCATTTT. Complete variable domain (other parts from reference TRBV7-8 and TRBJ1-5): GAGVSQSPRYKVAKRGQDVALRCDPISGHVSLFWYQQALGQGPEFLTYFQNEAQLDKSGLPSDRFFAERPEGSVSTLKIQRTQQEDSAVYLCASSSKGENQPQHFGDGTRLSIL.